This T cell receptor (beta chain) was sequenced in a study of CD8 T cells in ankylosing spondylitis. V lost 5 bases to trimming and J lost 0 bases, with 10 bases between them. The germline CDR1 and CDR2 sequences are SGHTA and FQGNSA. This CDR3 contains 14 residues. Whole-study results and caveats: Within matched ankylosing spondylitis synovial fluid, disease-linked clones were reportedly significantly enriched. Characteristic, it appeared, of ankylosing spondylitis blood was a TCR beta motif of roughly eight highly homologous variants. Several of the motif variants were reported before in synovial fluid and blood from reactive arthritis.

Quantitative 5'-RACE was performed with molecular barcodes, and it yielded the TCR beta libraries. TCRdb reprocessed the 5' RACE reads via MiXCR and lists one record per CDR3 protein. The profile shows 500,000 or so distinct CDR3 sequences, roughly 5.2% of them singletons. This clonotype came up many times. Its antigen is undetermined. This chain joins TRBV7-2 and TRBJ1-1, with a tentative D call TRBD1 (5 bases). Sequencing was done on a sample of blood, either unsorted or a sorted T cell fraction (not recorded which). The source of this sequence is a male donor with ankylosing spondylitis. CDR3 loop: CASSRQLLNTEAFF. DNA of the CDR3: TGTGCCAGCAGCCGACAGCTACTGAACACTGAAGCTTTCTTT.